The 32 T cell receptor beta chains below all came from one sample that was sequenced in a study of memory CD4+ T cells and cytomegalovirus serostatus. The sort gate was single viable CD3+CD4+CD8-CD45RO+ cells for memory CD4+ T cells. TCRdb keeps only in-frame clones here, not all; method: immunoSEQ multiplex PCR. The sample holds tens of thousands of clones, about three quarters seen once. Material: memory CD4+ T cells from blood. All receptors come from an adult in good health and CMV-seropositive.

This clone is a singleton in its sample. This sequence joins TRBV7-6 and TRBJ2-3, with a possible D match to TRBD2 (6 bases). CDR1 is SGHVS, CDR2 FNYEAQ, per germline. Trimming cost V 6 bases and J 1 base, with 14 bases left between them. CDR3 length equals 15 residues. The chain's CDR3 is CASSPERVGTDTQYF. CDR3 DNA sequence: TGTGCCAGCAGTCCGGAGCGGGTGGGCACAGATACGCAGTATTTT.

This chain uses TRBV28 with TRBJ1-5; tentative D call: TRBD1 (5 bases). Per the germline V gene, CDR1 is MDHEN and CDR2 is SYDVKM. The CDR3 contains 11 residues. V was shortened by 2 bases and J by 12 bases, with 8 bases between the two germline ends. DNA of the CDR3: TGTGCCAGCAGTTTAACCAGGGTCCAGCATTTT. This translates into CASSLTRVQHF.

The chain joins TRBV7-9 to TRBJ1-2, with 7 bases matching TRBD1. J gave up 4 bases and V 3 bases, and 2 bases lay outside the gene matches. This CDR3 spans 13 amino acids. Germline loops: CDR1 SEHNR, CDR2 FQNEAQ (reference sequence). The DNA of the CDR3 is TGTGCCAGCAGCTTGGCAGGGGGCTATGGCTACACCTTC. This encodes CASSLAGGYGYTF.

The chain combines TRBV5-3 with TRBJ1-5; possible D gene TRBD1, 6 bases. TRBV5-3 is labeled an ORF, and its function is uncertain. This CDR3 is 13 amino acids long. Trimming removed 5 bases from V and 3 bases from J, with 9 bases in between. CDR3 nucleotides: TGTGCCAGAAGTTGGGGGCTCAATCAGCCCCAGCATTTT. Translated: CARSWGLNQPQHF.

This clone was seen a single time. The chain carries TRBV7-9 and TRBJ1-2, with TRBD1 identical over 7 bases. Losses at the gene ends were 4 bases for V and 2 bases for J; bases not matched to a gene: 4. Germline assignment: CDR1 SEHNR and CDR2 FQNEAQ (reference sequence). CDR3 length equals 14 residues. The CDR3 DNA reads as TGTGCCAGCAGCTATGGACAGGTCAACTATGGCTACACCTTC. It is translated as CASSYGQVNYGYTF.

CDR3 nucleotides: TGTGCCAGCAGCCGCCTCAGCCTGAACACTGAAGCTTTCTTT. Translation: CASSRLSLNTEAFF. The chain joins TRBV7-2 to TRBJ1-1; D unclear. CDR3 length: 14 amino acids. Trimming left V 5 bases short and J 0 bases short, with 10 bases between. In germline, CDR1 is SGHTA, CDR2 FQGNSA.

This clone has just a few counts. This rearrangement joins TRBV11-2 to TRBJ1-1; D is undetermined. The germline CDR1 and CDR2 sequences are SGHAT and FQNNGV. Deletions cut 6 bases from V and 4 bases from J, with 12 bases between. This CDR3 is built from 13 residues. The CDR3 region has the DNA TGTGCCAGCAGACGGGCGGCGGTCACTGAAGCTTTCTTT. Amino acid sequence: CASRRAAVTEAFF.

V usage is TRBV28 and J usage is TRBJ2-3, with 10 bases fitting TRBD1. From germline, CDR1 is MDHEN and CDR2 SYDVKM. CDR3 length: 16 residues. With V trimmed by 4 bases and J by 5 bases, 9 bases remained unmatched. The CDR3 DNA follows: TGTGCCAGCAGTTCCCCCGGGACAGGGGCAAAAGATACGCAGTATTTT. Translated, it gives CASSSPGTGAKDTQYF. Full variable domain (rest looked up from reference TRBV28 and TRBJ2-3): DVKVTQSSRYLVKRTGEKVFLECVQDMDHENMFWYRQDPGLGLRLIYFSYDVKMKEKGDIPEGYSVSREKKERFSLILESASTNQTSMYLCASSSPGTGAKDTQYFGPGTRLTVL.

The chain joins TRBV28 to TRBJ1-5; D is ambiguous. V was shortened by 8 bases and J by 1 base, with 18 bases between the two germline ends. Per the germline V gene, CDR1 is MDHEN and CDR2 is SYDVKM. The CDR3 has 16 residues. The CDR3 bases are TGTGCCAGCCACACCCCGACCGTGGGGAGCAATCAGCCCCAGCATTTT. Its protein product is CASHTPTVGSNQPQHF.

This rearrangement joins TRBV4-2 to TRBJ2-7; tentatively, D is TRBD1 or TRBD2 (5 bases each). The V end lost 0 bases, the J end lost 2 bases, and 11 bases lay between the germline ends. Germline V gives CDR1 LGHNA, CDR2 YNFKEQ. CDR3 size: 15 residues. The CDR3 here is CASSQDGDGPYEQYF. The CDR3 DNA reads TGTGCCAGCAGCCAAGACGGGGACGGACCCTACGAGCAGTACTTC.

The chain links TRBV5-1 to TRBJ1-5, with D unresolved. V was cut by 2 bases and J by 2 bases, with 11 bases left in between. This CDR3 is built from 15 residues. The germline V gene has CDR1 SGHRS and CDR2 YFSETQ. The CDR3 loop is CASSFGPSGNQPQHF. The DNA of the CDR3 is TGCGCCAGCAGCTTTGGACCGTCGGGCAATCAGCCCCAGCATTTT. Full variable domain (rest looked up from reference TRBV5-1 and TRBJ1-5): KAGVTQTPRYLIKTRGQQVTLSCSPISGHRSVSWYQQTPGQGLQFLFEYFSETQRNKGNFPGRFSGRQFSNSRSEMNVSTLELGDSALYLCASSFGPSGNQPQHFGDGTRLSIL.

This clone occurred a few times. CDR3 region: CASSGGAANEKLFF. The CDR3 bases are TGCGCCAGCAGCGGGGGGGCGGCTAATGAAAAACTGTTTTTT. V and J are TRBV5-1 and TRBJ1-4; TRBD1 might be the D (6 bases). The germline CDR1 and CDR2 sequences are SGHRS and YFSETQ. V was cut by 4 bases and J by 3 bases, with 10 bases left in between. This CDR3 comprises 14 residues. Variable domain in full (rest from reference TRBV5-1 and TRBJ1-4): KAGVTQTPRYLIKTRGQQVTLSCSPISGHRSVSWYQQTPGQGLQFLFEYFSETQRNKGNFPGRFSGRQFSNSRSEMNVSTLELGDSALYLCASSGGAANEKLFFGSGTQLSVL.

V usage is TRBV9 and J usage is TRBJ2-2, with TRBD2 matching over 8 bases. The CDR3 loop spans 17 amino acids. The ends lost 0 bases at V and 1 base at J; junction bases unmatched: 5. Germline V lookup: CDR1 SGDLS, CDR2 YYNGEE. The CDR3 spells CASSVDPSGGNTGELFF. The CDR3, as DNA: TGTGCCAGCAGCGTAGACCCCAGCGGGGGGAACACCGGGGAGCTGTTTTTT. Looking up the rest from reference TRBV9 and TRBJ2-2 gives the full variable domain: DSGVTQTPKHLITATGQRVTLRCSPRSGDLSVYWYQQSLDQGLQFLIQYYNGEERAKGNILERFSAQQFPDLHSELNLSSLELGDSALYFCASSVDPSGGNTGELFFGEGSRLTVL.

This chain joins TRBV19 and TRBJ2-2; the match to TRBD1 covers 8 bases. Trimming cost V 5 bases and J 7 bases; bases outside gene matches: 9. This CDR3 is 15 amino acids long. Germline V CDR1 and CDR2: LNHDA, SQIVND (reference sequence). CDR3 region: CASSARTGTGGELFF. The CDR3 DNA reads TGTGCCAGTAGTGCCCGGACAGGGACGGGCGGGGAGCTGTTTTTT.

V usage is TRBV2 and J usage is TRBJ1-5; 10 bases match TRBD1. The J segment lost 2 bases and the V segment lost 8 bases, leaving 9 bases of the junction unmatched. CDR1 and CDR2 (germline): SNHLY, FYNNEI. This CDR3 comprises 16 residues. CDR3 DNA sequence: TGTGCCAGCTGGGACAGGGGTCGAGGCGGCAATCAGCCCCAGCATTTT. It encodes CASWDRGRGGNQPQHF.

The chain recombines TRBV2 with TRBJ1-4, with TRBD1 as a possible D gene (5 bases). The CDR3 extends over 15 amino acids. Germline V lookup: CDR1 SNHLY, CDR2 FYNNEI. Trimming removed 4 bases at V and 0 bases at J, with 9 bases between. The CDR3 nucleotides read TGTGCCAGCAGTGTTTCAGGGTCAACTAATGAAAAACTGTTTTTT. Protein: CASSVSGSTNEKLFF.

V usage is TRBV18 and J usage is TRBJ1-1, with D possibly TRBD1 on 5 matching bases. CDR1 KGHSH and CDR2 LQKENI come from the germline V gene. V lost 3 bases, J lost 11 bases, and 13 bases lay in between. This CDR3 contains 12 residues. Here the CDR3 reads CASSPGTPGAFF. CDR3 in DNA: TGTGCCAGCTCACCGGGGACCCCGGGCGCTTTCTTT. The complete variable domain, with remaining parts taken from reference TRBV18 and TRBJ1-1, reads NAGVMQNPRHLVRRRGQEARLRCSPMKGHSHVYWYRQLPEEGLKFMVYLQKENIIDESGMPKERFSAEFPKEGPSILRIQQVVRGDSAAYFCASSPGTPGAFFGQGTRLTVV.

This clone was observed a few times. The same CDR3 can be traced to other DNA sequences in this sample. The V gene is TRBV5-1, the J gene TRBJ1-1; the D gene is possibly TRBD1 (5 bases). The germline CDR1 and CDR2 sequences are SGHRS and YFSETQ. V dropped 7 bases and J dropped 6 bases, with 22 bases sitting between them. The CDR3 has 15 amino acids. The CDR3 region is CASAGTENVNAEAFF. DNA for the CDR3: TGCGCCAGCGCCGGGACCGAGAATGTAAACGCTGAAGCTTTCTTT.

The chain has TRBV11-3 and TRBJ2-2; no clear D. Germline CDR1 reads SGHNT; CDR2 reads YENEEA. This CDR3 has 14 amino acids. V gave up 3 bases and J gave up 4 bases, with 9 bases separating them. This chain's CDR3 is CASSFNTATGELFF. The CDR3 coding sequence is TGTGCCAGCAGCTTCAATACCGCCACCGGGGAGCTGTTTTTT.

This clone was seen more than once but under ten times. Other DNA sequences in this sample translate to the same CDR3. The V call is TRBV5-4, the J call TRBJ1-1; D not certain. Trimming took 1 base from V and 2 from J, leaving 0 bases between them. The CDR3 has 11 residues. Germline V gives CDR1 SGHNT, CDR2 YYREEE (reference sequence). The CDR3 sequence: CASSLNTEAFF. CDR3 DNA: TGTGCCAGCAGCTTGAACACTGAAGCTTTCTTT.

This clone was seen more than once but under ten times. The V gene is TRBV5-1, the J gene TRBJ2-5; D possibly uses TRBD1 or TRBD2 (6 bases each). CDR3 size: 15 residues. Trimming left V 0 bases short and J 5 bases short, with 14 bases between. CDR1 is SGHRS and CDR2 is YFSETQ in the germline V gene. CDR3 in DNA: TGCGCCAGCAGCTTGGTTGGGGGGCGCTATGAGACCCAGTACTTC. Residues: CASSLVGGRYETQYF.

This chain links TRBV19 with TRBJ1-2; D perhaps matches TRBD1 (5 bases). Trimming removed 3 bases from V and 0 bases from J, with 8 bases in between. Germline V lookup: CDR1 LNHDA, CDR2 SQIVND (reference sequence). CDR3 length: 14 amino acids. This CDR3 reads CASSMGPANYGYTF. The DNA of the CDR3 is TGTGCCAGTAGTATGGGGCCAGCTAACTATGGCTACACCTTC. Looking up the rest from reference TRBV19 and TRBJ1-2 gives the full variable domain: DGGITQSPKYLFRKEGQNVTLSCEQNLNHDAMYWYRQDPGQGLRLIYYSQIVNDFQKGDIAEGYSVSREKKESFPLTVTSAQKNPTAFYLCASSMGPANYGYTFGSGTRLTVV.

This chain links TRBV30 with TRBJ1-1; D remains unclear. Looked up from germline, CDR1 is GTSNPN and CDR2 is SVGIG (reference sequence). CDR3 size: 14 residues. V was shortened by 2 bases and J by 3 bases, with 13 bases between the two germline ends. The CDR3 is CAWSFGRSDTEAFF. The CDR3 coding sequence is TGTGCCTGGAGTTTCGGGCGATCGGACACTGAAGCTTTCTTT. Based on the CDR3 plus reference TRBV30 and TRBJ1-1, the full variable domain is SQTIHQWPATLVQPVGSPLSLECTVEGTSNPNLYWYRQAAGRGLQLLFYSVGIGQISSEVPQNLSASRPQDRQFILSSKKLLLSDSGFYLCAWSFGRSDTEAFFGQGTRLTVV.

The chain links TRBV4-3 to TRBJ2-3; D uncertain. CDR3 length: 13 amino acids. CDR1 and CDR2 from the germline V gene are LGHNA and YSLEER. Trimming pared 0 bases from V and 9 bases from J, leaving 10 bases between. The CDR3 region has the DNA TGCGCCAGCAGCCAAGAGCCTCGTACCACGCAGTATTTT. Encoded protein: CASSQEPRTTQYF.

This chain links TRBV11-1 with TRBJ1-2, with TRBD1 identical over 8 bases. V lost 5 bases, J lost 5 bases, and 10 bases stayed unmatched. CDR3 length: 15 residues. CDR1 is SGHAT, CDR2 FQDESV, per germline (reference sequence). CDR3 residues: CASSPGQGRVYGYTF. DNA for the CDR3: TGTGCCAGCAGCCCTGGACAGGGAAGGGTTTATGGCTACACCTTC.

The chain couples TRBV5-4 to TRBJ2-3; 10 positions match TRBD2. V trimming: 3 bases; J trimming: 4 bases; junction bases outside the gene matches: 5. CDR3 length: 15 residues. From germline, CDR1 is SGHNT and CDR2 YYREEE (reference sequence). The CDR3, as DNA: TGTGCCAGCAGCTCCCCTAGCGGGAGAGCAGATACGCAGTATTTT. Protein sequence: CASSSPSGRADTQYF. Filled out from reference TRBV5-4 and TRBJ2-3, the complete variable domain reads ETGVTQSPTHLIKTRGQQVTLRCSSQSGHNTVSWYQQALGQGPQFIFQYYREEENGRGNFPPRFSGLQFPNYSSELNVNALELDDSALYLCASSSPSGRADTQYFGPGTRLTVL.

This chain joins TRBV28 and TRBJ2-3; 7 nucleotides align to TRBD2. This CDR3 has 14 residues. V was clipped by 8 bases and J by 5 bases; unmatched bases: 10. Looked up from germline, CDR1 is MDHEN and CDR2 is SYDVKM. In DNA, the CDR3 is TGTGCCAGCGGCGTTGGCGGGGGAGGAGATACGCAGTATTTT. Translation gives CASGVGGGGDTQYF.

The chain employs TRBV5-4 and TRBJ2-3, with 11 bases aligning to TRBD1. This CDR3 comprises 15 residues. The ends lost 2 bases at V and 6 bases at J; junction bases unmatched: 5. The V gene's germline CDR1 is SGHNT and CDR2 YYREEE (reference sequence). DNA for the CDR3: TGTGCCAGCAGCTTTTACCGGGACAGGGGGGATACGCAGTATTTT. This encodes CASSFYRDRGDTQYF.

The chain carries TRBV5-4 and TRBJ2-5, with 12 bases that match TRBD2. Germline V gives CDR1 SGHNT, CDR2 YYREEE (reference sequence). J lost 4 bases, V lost 5 bases, and 6 bases had no gene match. This CDR3 has 15 amino acids. The CDR3 reads CASRSGTSGLETQYF. The CDR3 DNA reads TGTGCCAGCAGGTCCGGGACTAGCGGGCTAGAGACCCAGTACTTC.

V is TRBV7-2 and J is TRBJ1-1; TRBD1 is a possible D gene (5 bases). Trimming removed 4 bases at V and 5 bases at J, with 14 bases between. CDR3 length: 14 amino acids. CDR1 SGHTA and CDR2 FQGNSA come from the germline V gene. The CDR3 here is CASSYTHRTTEAFF. DNA of the CDR3: TGTGCCAGCAGCTACACACACAGGACAACTGAAGCTTTCTTT.

V is TRBV19 and J is TRBJ1-6; 10 bases align to TRBD1. Looked up from germline, CDR1 is LNHDA and CDR2 is SQIVND (reference sequence). This CDR3 region has 16 residues. The V and J ends lost 9 bases and 10 bases, in that order; junction bases with no gene match: 15. CDR3 DNA: TGTGCCAGCCGAACGGGAACTGGGACAGGGGACTCACCCCTCCACTTT. Its translation is CASRTGTGTGDSPLHF.

This sequence joins TRBV20-1 and TRBJ1-4; no firm D call. From germline, CDR1 is DFQATT and CDR2 SNEGSKA (reference sequence). The CDR3 has 10 residues. Trimming shortened V by 5 bases and J by 8 bases, and 6 bases separated the two germline ends. The CDR3 DNA reads TGCAGTGCTGCTAGGGAAAAACTGTTTTTT. As protein: CSAAREKLFF.